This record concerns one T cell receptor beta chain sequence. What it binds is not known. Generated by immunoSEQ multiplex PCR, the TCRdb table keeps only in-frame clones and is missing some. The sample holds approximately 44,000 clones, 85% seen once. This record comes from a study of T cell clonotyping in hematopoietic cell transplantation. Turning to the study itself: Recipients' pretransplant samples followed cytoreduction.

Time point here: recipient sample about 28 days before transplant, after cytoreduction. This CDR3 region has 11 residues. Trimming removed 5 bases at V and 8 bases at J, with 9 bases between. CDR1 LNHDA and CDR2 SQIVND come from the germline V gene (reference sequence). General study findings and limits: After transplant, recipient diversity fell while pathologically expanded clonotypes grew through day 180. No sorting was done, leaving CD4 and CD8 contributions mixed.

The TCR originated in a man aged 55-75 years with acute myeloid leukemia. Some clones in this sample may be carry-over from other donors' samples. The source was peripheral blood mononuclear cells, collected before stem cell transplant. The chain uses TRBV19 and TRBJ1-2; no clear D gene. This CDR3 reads CASSSRGGYTF. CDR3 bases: TGTGCCAGTAGTTCGCGGGGAGGCTACACCTTC.